Shown below are 25 T cell receptor beta chains from a single sample sequenced in a study of vaccination effects on CD4 cells after COVID-19. Assay used: immunoSEQ multiplex PCR; TCRdb lists only in-frame clones, some missing. The sample contains around 25,000 clones, over 60% of which appear only once. Viral peptide pools were used in the ViraFEST assay to expand antigen-specific CD4+ T cells, and sequencing came afterward. Scientists isolated CD4+ T cells after a roughly nine-day culture period ended. Two doses of either BNT162b2 or mRNA-1273 were given to each participant. For these TCRs, the target antigens are not known. This specimen consisted of CD4+ T cells from PBMCs cultured with SARS-CoV-2 spike peptides, obtained after COVID-19 vaccination. The receptor source for this set is a human donor who received a COVID-19 vaccine. Some clones in this sample may be carry-over from other donors' samples.

The chain recombines TRBV18 with TRBJ2-2; TRBD2 agrees at 13 bases. The germline gives CDR1 KGHSH, CDR2 LQKENI. The CDR3 spans 18 residues. V shed 3 bases, J shed 4 bases, and the junction held 8 bases outside the gene matches. The CDR3 DNA sequence: TGTGCCAGCTCACCCCCGGGACTAGCGGGAACCACCACCGGGGAGCTGTTTTTT. It translates to CASSPPGLAGTTTGELFF.

This clone was picked up a small number of times. This sequence joins TRBV4-3 and TRBJ1-2; no definite D call. CDR3 length: 15 residues. Germline assignment: CDR1 LGHNA and CDR2 YSLEER. V shed 4 bases and J shed 4 bases, with 16 bases lying between them. The CDR3 DNA sequence: TGCGCCAGCAGCCCCCGCCGGGAGGGCGGCTATGGCTACACCTTC. This encodes CASSPRREGGYGYTF.

The rearrangement links TRBV5-1 to TRBJ2-3; D is uncertain. The germline V and J ends were trimmed by 1 base and 2 bases, with 2 bases remaining between them. Germline CDR1 and CDR2: SGHRS and YFSETQ. This CDR3 region has 12 residues. CDR3 region: CASSLTTDTQYF. The DNA of the CDR3 is TGCGCCAGCAGCTTGACCACAGATACGCAGTATTTT. The full variable domain, in which reference TRBV5-1 and TRBJ2-3 provide the parts outside the CDR3, is KAGVTQTPRYLIKTRGQQVTLSCSPISGHRSVSWYQQTPGQGLQFLFEYFSETQRNKGNFPGRFSGRQFSNSRSEMNVSTLELGDSALYLCASSLTTDTQYFGPGTRLTVL.

The rearrangement uses TRBV27 and TRBJ2-3; D is unresolved. The germline CDR1 and CDR2 sequences are MNHEY and SMNVEV (reference sequence). V was shortened by 8 bases and J by 5 bases, with 8 bases between the two germline ends. The CDR3 spans 11 residues. The CDR3: CASGRRDTQYF. In DNA, the CDR3 is TGTGCCAGCGGGCGGAGAGATACGCAGTATTTT.

This sequence joins TRBV28 and TRBJ2-7; D perhaps matches TRBD2 (7 bases). Germline V gives CDR1 MDHEN, CDR2 SYDVKM. V dropped 2 bases and J dropped 2 bases, with 10 bases sitting between them. This CDR3 region has 14 residues. CDR3 in DNA: TGTGCCAGCAGTTTAGGGGGGGCGGCCTACGAGCAGTACGTC. It codes for CASSLGGAAYEQYV.

The V and J genes are TRBV7-2 and TRBJ1-6; weak D call: TRBD1 (6 bases). From germline, CDR1 is SGHTA and CDR2 FQGNSA. The CDR3 has 15 amino acids. Trimming pared 4 bases from V and 9 bases from J, leaving 16 bases between. The chain's CDR3 is CASSSQQGSGSPLHF. The CDR3 bases are TGTGCCAGCAGCTCTCAACAGGGTTCGGGTTCACCCCTCCACTTT.

This rearrangement joins TRBV14 to TRBJ1-1; 7 bases are a match to TRBD1. This CDR3 comprises 15 residues. V shed 2 bases and J 1 base; nucleotides not matched to a gene: 4. Germline lookup yields CDR1 SGHDN and CDR2 FVKESK. The CDR3 DNA sequence: TGTGCCAGCAGCCAATATTGGACAGGGAACACTGAAGCTTTCTTT. Translated, it gives CASSQYWTGNTEAFF.

By sample fraction, this clone is medium-sized (0.01 to 0.1%). This sequence joins TRBV12-3 or TRBV12-4 and TRBJ1-2; possibly TRBD1 for D (5 bases). The CDR3 sequence is 12 residues long. The V end lost 7 bases, the J end lost 6 bases, and 12 bases lay between the germline ends. CDR3 sequence: CASTAGGDGYTF. CDR3 nucleotides: TGTGCCAGCACCGCGGGGGGTGATGGCTACACCTTC.

The chain has TRBV7-9 and TRBJ2-5, with D possibly being TRBD2 (7 bases). Germline loops: CDR1 SEHNR, CDR2 FQNEAQ (reference sequence). V was clipped by 3 bases and J by 2 bases, with 13 bases between them. The CDR3 loop spans 15 amino acids. CDR3 sequence: CASSFGRGGQETQYF. The CDR3 nucleotides are TGTGCCAGCAGCTTCGGTAGGGGGGGACAAGAGACCCAGTACTTC.

The chain employs TRBV5-1 and TRBJ1-1; 7 bases line up with TRBD1. V dropped 1 base and J dropped 6; count of bases not matched to a gene: 6. The CDR3 extends over 14 amino acids. From germline, CDR1 is SGHRS and CDR2 YFSETQ. CDR3 coding DNA: TGCGCCAGCAGCTTGAACAGGGGAAAGGCTGAAGCTTTCTTT. Residues: CASSLNRGKAEAFF. The complete variable domain, with remaining parts taken from reference TRBV5-1 and TRBJ1-1, reads KAGVTQTPRYLIKTRGQQVTLSCSPISGHRSVSWYQQTPGQGLQFLFEYFSETQRNKGNFPGRFSGRQFSNSRSEMNVSTLELGDSALYLCASSLNRGKAEAFFGQGTRLTVV.

The rearrangement uses TRBV6-5 and TRBJ1-1, with D maybe TRBD1 (5 bases). Germline V gene lookup returns CDR1 MNHEY and CDR2 SVGAGI. V lost 0 bases to trimming and J lost 3 bases, with 8 bases between them. The CDR3 is 14 amino acids. The CDR3, as DNA: TGTGCCAGCAGTTACTCACGGGGGGACACTGAAGCTTTCTTT. Residues: CASSYSRGDTEAFF.

In its sample, this clone was seen once. V gene TRBV6-5 combines with J gene TRBJ1-1; D unclear. This CDR3 region has 13 residues. Germline CDR1 reads MNHEY; CDR2 reads SVGAGI. V lost 6 bases, J lost 3 bases, and 11 bases lay in between. The chain's CDR3 is CASSRGSHTEAFF. The CDR3 bases are TGTGCCAGCAGCCGCGGGAGTCACACTGAAGCTTTCTTT.

The DNA for the CDR3 is TGTGCCAGCAGCCGACAGGGTCTGCATGGCTACACCTTC. Protein product: CASSRQGLHGYTF. The chain carries TRBV7-9 and TRBJ1-2; 7 positions match TRBD1. J lost 6 bases, V lost 5 bases, and 6 bases had no gene match. From germline, CDR1 is SEHNR and CDR2 FQNEAQ (reference sequence). This CDR3 contains 13 residues.

The chain couples TRBV5-1 to TRBJ2-3; no firm D call. Germline-derived CDR1 and CDR2 are SGHRS and YFSETQ. Trimming shortened V by 4 bases and J by 3 bases, and 15 bases separated the two germline ends. The CDR3 covers 15 residues. The CDR3 loop is CASSLSGPGTDTQYF. The CDR3 coding sequence is TGCGCCAGCAGCCTCTCCGGCCCCGGAACAGATACGCAGTATTTT.

The rearrangement links TRBV19 to TRBJ2-2; D gene uncertain. The CDR3 is 11 residues long. V was trimmed by 8 bases and J by 6 bases, leaving 7 bases between them. CDR1 and CDR2 from the germline V gene are LNHDA and SQIVND (reference sequence). The CDR3 sequence is CASSGAGELFF. CDR3 in DNA: TGTGCCAGTTCTGGGGCCGGGGAGCTGTTTTTT.

Written as DNA, the CDR3 is TGTGCCAGCAGCTTAAGGGCATCGCCAGATACGCAGTATTTT. Translated: CASSLRASPDTQYF. V and J are TRBV7-3 and TRBJ2-3; D gene uncertain. Trimming stripped 1 base from V and 4 bases from J, with 9 bases between. Germline V gene lookup returns CDR1 SGHTA and CDR2 FQGTGA. This CDR3 region has 14 residues.

The rearrangement joins TRBV24-1 to TRBJ1-5, with no clear D. Germline CDR1 and CDR2: KGHDR and SFDVKD. Trimming removed 5 bases from V and 2 bases from J, with 12 bases in between. The CDR3 loop spans 15 amino acids. CDR3 sequence reads: CATSAPGGGNQPQHF. CDR3 in DNA: TGTGCCACCAGTGCCCCAGGCGGGGGCAATCAGCCCCAGCATTTT.

This clone has only a few counts. V and J are TRBV9 and TRBJ1-2; TRBD1 might be the D (5 bases). In germline, CDR1 is SGDLS, CDR2 YYNGEE. The CDR3 totals 15 residues. Trimming took off 4 bases at V and 6 bases at J, with 19 bases between the two ends. CDR3 sequence: CASSLFGWGMDGYTF. The CDR3 DNA sequence: TGTGCCAGCAGCCTTTTCGGGTGGGGGATGGATGGCTACACCTTC.

The chain carries TRBV7-2 and TRBJ2-3, with TRBD2 identical over 10 bases. The J segment lost 4 bases and the V segment lost 5 bases, leaving 9 bases of the junction unmatched. The length of the CDR3 is 16 residues. Per the germline V gene, CDR1 is SGHTA and CDR2 is FQGNSA. This CDR3 is CASSRRSGGASDTQYF. The CDR3 region has the DNA TGTGCCAGCAGCCGCCGGAGCGGGGGGGCCTCAGATACGCAGTATTTT.

The CDR3 loop is CASSLEGWTGELFF. CDR3 in DNA: TGTGCCAGCAGCTTAGAGGGGTGGACCGGGGAGCTGTTTTTT. The chain has TRBV11-2 and TRBJ2-2; D is unresolved. The CDR3 totals 14 residues. V was clipped by 0 bases and J by 5 bases, with 7 bases between them. CDR1 is SGHAT, CDR2 FQNNGV, per germline. The full variable domain, with the rest looked up from reference TRBV11-2 and TRBJ2-2, is EAGVAQSPRYKIIEKRQSVAFWCNPISGHATLYWYQQILGQGPKLLIQFQNNGVVDDSQLPKDRFSAERLKGVDSTLKIQPAKLEDSAVYLCASSLEGWTGELFFGEGSRLTVL.

The table lists this clone with a count of one. The V gene is TRBV24-1, the J gene TRBJ1-1; maybe TRBD1 (5 bases). With 5 bases removed from V and 1 base from J, the gap between germline ends came to 16 bases. The CDR3 spans 16 residues. The germline V gene encodes CDR1 KGHDR and CDR2 SFDVKD. CDR3 region: CATSAGAGVGNTEAFF. The CDR3 bases are TGTGCCACCAGTGCGGGTGCGGGGGTCGGGAACACTGAAGCTTTCTTT.

The chain carries TRBV3-1 (or the pseudogene TRBV3-2) and TRBJ2-3; 12 bases are a match to TRBD2. The CDR3 is made up of 15 amino acids. The trim removed 2 bases at V and 6 bases at J, leaving 3 bases unmatched. Germline V lookup: CDR1 LGHDT, CDR2 YNNKEL (reference sequence). The CDR3 region is CASSQMTSGGDTQYF. The CDR3, as DNA: TGTGCCAGCAGCCAAATGACTAGCGGGGGTGATACGCAGTATTTT.

CDR3 sequence (DNA): TGTGCCACCAGCAGAGACCCCTCGGGCGGGGAGCTGTTTTTT. Translation: CATSRDPSGGELFF. J is TRBJ2-2 and V is TRBV15; D not resolved. The CDR3 is made up of 14 amino acids. Germline CDR1 and CDR2: LNHNV and YYDKDF (reference sequence). V was clipped by 0 bases and J by 7 bases, with 9 bases between them.

The chain uses TRBV12-5 and TRBJ2-3, with D unclear. The V end lost 3 bases, the J end lost 0 bases, and 4 bases lay between the germline ends. Germline-derived CDR1 and CDR2 are LGHNT and FRNRAP. The CDR3 length is 13 residues. The CDR3 spells CASGFQSTDTQYF. In DNA form, the CDR3 reads TGTGCTAGTGGTTTTCAGAGCACAGATACGCAGTATTTT.

The chain joins TRBV9 to TRBJ2-5; D is ambiguous. Germline V lookup: CDR1 SGDLS, CDR2 YYNGEE. With 7 bases removed from V and 1 base from J, the gap between germline ends came to 11 bases. The CDR3 spans 13 residues. The CDR3 DNA is TGTGCCAGCGGCCCCCGACGCCAAGAGACCCAGTACTTC. Residues: CASGPRRQETQYF.